These 31 T cell receptor beta chains came from one sample sequenced in a study of control samples from healthy donors and cancer patients. Sequencing was performed with immunoSEQ multiplex PCR; in TCRdb, only in-frame clones are kept and a portion is missing. This sample carries some 67,000 clones, 87% of them seen once, and the ten largest clones take approximately 2.3%. Sequencing was carried out using PBMCs. All receptors come from a woman between 50 and 59 years old with head and neck cancer.

The chain joins TRBV7-2 to TRBJ2-5; TRBD2 is a possible D gene (5 bases). Germline lookup yields CDR1 SGHTA and CDR2 FQGNSA. V lost 5 bases and J 2 bases, leaving 15 bases between the germline ends. CDR3 length: 15 amino acids. The CDR3 region is CASSRDGVGQETQYF. CDR3 in DNA: TGTGCCAGCAGCCGCGACGGGGTCGGGCAAGAGACCCAGTACTTC.

The rearrangement joins TRBV27 to TRBJ1-3, with D uncertain. Germline values: CDR1 MNHEY, CDR2 SMNVEV (reference sequence). V was shortened by 6 bases and J by 4 bases, with 10 bases between the two germline ends. This CDR3 spans 13 amino acids. The CDR3 bases are TGTGCCAGCAGCCCACGCCAGGGAAACACCATATATTTT. Protein sequence: CASSPRQGNTIYF.

The J gene is TRBJ2-7, the V gene TRBV5-1; weak D call: TRBD2 (6 bases). Germline CDR1 SGHRS, CDR2 YFSETQ. V shed 1 base and J shed 4 bases, with 15 bases lying between them. The CDR3 runs 15 residues. CDR3 DNA sequence: TGCGCCAGCAGCTTGTCCCGCGGGACCCGATACGAGCAGTACTTC. Translated, it gives CASSLSRGTRYEQYF. The complete variable domain, with remaining parts taken from reference TRBV5-1 and TRBJ2-7, reads KAGVTQTPRYLIKTRGQQVTLSCSPISGHRSVSWYQQTPGQGLQFLFEYFSETQRNKGNFPGRFSGRQFSNSRSEMNVSTLELGDSALYLCASSLSRGTRYEQYFGPGTRLTVT.

V gene TRBV6-4 combines with J gene TRBJ2-3; TRBD2 matches at 8 bases. Trimming cost V 0 bases and J 0 bases; bases outside gene matches: 2. The V gene's germline CDR1 is MRHNA and CDR2 SNTAGT. CDR3 size: 16 residues. CDR3 sequence: CASSDSAGGSTDTQYF. The CDR3 nucleotides read TGTGCCAGCAGTGACTCCGCGGGGGGTAGCACAGATACGCAGTATTTT.

The rearrangement uses TRBV6-5 and TRBJ1-5; 7 bases align to TRBD1. Losses at the gene ends were 8 bases for V and 3 bases for J; bases not matched to a gene: 10. The germline V gene encodes CDR1 MNHEY and CDR2 SVGAGI. CDR3 size: 15 residues. Here the CDR3 reads CASSWTGGYNQPQHF. The CDR3 nucleotides are TGTGCCAGCTCCTGGACAGGAGGTTACAATCAGCCCCAGCATTTT.

The chain employs TRBV29-1 and TRBJ2-5, with D uncertain. From germline, CDR1 is SQVTM and CDR2 ANQGSEA. CDR3 length equals 10 residues. The ends were cut back, 6 bases at V and 5 bases at J, with 7 bases in the middle. CDR3: CSVRRETQYF. The CDR3 DNA follows: TGCAGCGTCAGACGGGAGACCCAGTACTTC. The full variable domain, in which reference TRBV29-1 and TRBJ2-5 provide the parts outside the CDR3, is SAVISQKPSRDICQRGTSLTIQCQVDSQVTMMFWYRQQPGQSLTLIATANQGSEATYESGFVIDKFPISRPNLTFSTLTVSNMSPEDSSIYLCSVRRETQYFGPGTRLLVL.

The sample holds one count of this clone. The V call is TRBV5-1, the J call TRBJ1-6; D is uncertain. Germline V CDR1 and CDR2: SGHRS, YFSETQ. V gave up 6 bases and J gave up 3 bases, with 13 bases separating them. This CDR3 spans 15 amino acids. The CDR3 spells CASKTSGNYNSPLHF. CDR3 in DNA: TGCGCCAGCAAAACCAGCGGAAACTATAATTCACCCCTCCACTTT.

V is TRBV4-3 and J is TRBJ1-2; possibly TRBD1 for D (6 bases). CDR1 and CDR2 (germline): LGHNA, YSLEER. The length of the CDR3 is 17 residues. V dropped 1 base and J dropped 4 bases, with 19 bases sitting between them. The DNA for the CDR3 is TGCGCCAGCAGCCAAGTCCCGATCGGGACAAACCCCTATGGCTACACCTTC. It encodes CASSQVPIGTNPYGYTF.

This clone was recorded a few times. The gene calls are TRBV7-9 and TRBJ1-2; possibly TRBD1 for D (6 bases). CDR3 length: 17 residues. CDR1 is SEHNR, CDR2 FQNEAQ, per germline (reference sequence). The V end was cut by 5 bases, the J end by 0 bases, with 19 bases between. CDR3 amino acids: CASSRGGSSGPNYGYTF. The CDR3 DNA reads TGTGCCAGCAGCCGAGGGGGTTCTTCGGGACCTAACTATGGCTACACCTTC. Supplemented by reference TRBV7-9 and TRBJ1-2, the full variable domain reads DTGVSQNPRHKITKRGQNVTFRCDPISEHNRLYWYRQTLGQGPEFLTYFQNEAQLEKSRLLSDRFSAERPKGSFSTLEIQRTEQGDSAMYLCASSRGGSSGPNYGYTFGSGTRLTVV.

The gene calls are TRBV5-4 and TRBJ2-1; D gene uncertain. The CDR3 has 12 residues. The germline V gene has CDR1 SGHNT and CDR2 YYREEE (reference sequence). V was cut by 0 bases and J by 6 bases, with 4 bases left in between. The CDR3 is CASSLVTNEQFF. The CDR3, as DNA: TGTGCCAGCAGCTTGGTAACCAATGAGCAGTTCTTC.

The V call is TRBV6-2 or TRBV6-3, the J call TRBJ2-1, with D perhaps TRBD2 (6 bases). Between the trimmed V and J ends, which lost 2 bases and 9 bases, there was a span of 20 bases. The CDR3 extends over 16 amino acids. Germline CDR1 is MNHEY and CDR2 is SVGEGT. The CDR3 nucleotides are TGTGCCAGCAGTTACCCCTTTGGAAGCGGGTCTACTGAGCAGTTCTTC. It translates to CASSYPFGSGSTEQFF.

V and J are TRBV19 and TRBJ1-2; D is possibly TRBD1 (6 bases). V lost 3 bases and J 7 bases, leaving 9 bases between the germline ends. The CDR3 is made up of 12 amino acids. CDR1 and CDR2 from the germline V gene are LNHDA and SQIVND (reference sequence). The CDR3 here is CASSIGQIGYTF. CDR3 nucleotide sequence: TGTGCCAGTAGTATCGGACAGATTGGCTACACCTTC.

The chain carries TRBV7-8 and TRBJ1-5; maybe TRBD1 (5 bases). The CDR3 runs 14 residues. CDR1 is SGHVS, CDR2 FQNEAQ, per germline. Trimming took 5 bases from V and 11 from J, leaving 19 bases between them. The CDR3 reads CASSAQVGVEAQHF. The CDR3 DNA sequence: TGTGCCAGCAGCGCCCAGGTGGGGGTGGAGGCCCAGCATTTT.

The rearrangement uses TRBV5-1 and TRBJ1-6, with D unclear. V dropped 1 base and J dropped 7 bases, with 12 bases sitting between them. Germline lookup yields CDR1 SGHRS and CDR2 YFSETQ. The CDR3 has 15 amino acids. Written as DNA, the CDR3 is TGCGCCAGCAGCTTGTATCGGGCAGAAAATTCACCCCTCCACTTT. Translated: CASSLYRAENSPLHF.

The chain recombines TRBV5-5 with TRBJ1-2; TRBD1 agrees at 7 bases. Germline V lookup: CDR1 SGHKS, CDR2 YYEKEE (reference sequence). J was trimmed by 6 bases and V by 4 bases; bases with no gene match: 12. CDR3 length: 15 residues. The CDR3 protein is CASSRSTGVQDGYTF. Here the CDR3 DNA reads TGTGCCAGCAGCCGGAGCACAGGGGTGCAGGATGGCTACACCTTC.

The rearrangement joins TRBV11-2 to TRBJ2-3, with 14 bases matching TRBD2. This CDR3 has 15 amino acids. Germline V gives CDR1 SGHAT, CDR2 FQNNGV. V dropped 5 bases and J dropped 4; count of bases not matched to a gene: 2. CDR3 sequence (DNA): TGTGCCAGCAGCCCGGGACTAGCGGGGGCAGATACGCAGTATTTT. It yields the protein CASSPGLAGADTQYF. Together with reference TRBV11-2 and TRBJ2-3, the CDR3 gives the full variable domain: EAGVAQSPRYKIIEKRQSVAFWCNPISGHATLYWYQQILGQGPKLLIQFQNNGVVDDSQLPKDRFSAERLKGVDSTLKIQPAKLEDSAVYLCASSPGLAGADTQYFGPGTRLTVL.

This chain connects TRBV6-5 to TRBJ2-7, with D perhaps TRBD1 (6 bases). This CDR3 region has 14 residues. The germline V gene encodes CDR1 MNHEY and CDR2 SVGAGI. The V end was cut by 7 bases, the J end by 4 bases, with 17 bases between. CDR3 region: CASIMDWTDYEQYF. CDR3 DNA: TGTGCCAGCATTATGGACTGGACAGATTACGAGCAGTACTTC.

This sequence joins TRBV7-2 and TRBJ2-4, with TRBD2 matching 12 bases. The CDR3 contains 17 residues. The germline V gene has CDR1 SGHTA and CDR2 FQGNSA. The V segment lost 5 bases and the J segment 3 bases; nucleotides outside the gene matches: 8. The CDR3 loop is CASSPRLAGAVKNIQYF. CDR3 DNA sequence: TGTGCCAGCAGCCCCCGACTAGCGGGGGCCGTCAAAAACATTCAGTACTTC.

The chain joins TRBV19 to TRBJ2-3; 7 bases fit TRBD1. Per germline, CDR1 LNHDA and CDR2 SQIVND (reference sequence). Trimming took 5 bases from V and 2 from J; bases not matched to a gene: 16. The CDR3 contains 18 residues. CDR3 amino acids: CASSLSGSGRGYTDTQYF. The CDR3 coding sequence is TGTGCCAGTAGTCTTTCCGGCTCGGGCAGGGGGTACACAGATACGCAGTATTTT.

The rearrangement uses TRBV5-4 and TRBJ2-6; D gene unclear. Per the germline V gene, CDR1 is SGHNT and CDR2 is YYREEE (reference sequence). CDR3 length: 18 residues. Trimming shortened V by 3 bases and J by 0 bases, and 16 bases separated the two germline ends. The CDR3 region has the DNA TGTGCCAGCAGCTCCCTACGGGTGGGAAACTCTGGGGCCAACGTCCTGACTTTC. This codes for CASSSLRVGNSGANVLTF.

V usage is TRBV6-5 and J usage is TRBJ1-5; D may be TRBD1 (5 bases). This CDR3 is 13 amino acids long. Trimming took 8 bases from V and 5 from J, leaving 13 bases between them. Germline CDR1 and CDR2: MNHEY and SVGAGI. In nucleotides, the CDR3 is TGTGCCAGCGCATTGGGGGGACATCAGCCCCAGCATTTT. Its protein is CASALGGHQPQHF.

The chain combines TRBV7-6 with TRBJ2-3; D is perhaps TRBD1 (6 bases). CDR3 length: 18 residues. V gave up 1 base and J gave up 4 bases, with 21 bases separating them. Germline CDR1 SGHVS, CDR2 FNYEAQ. This chain's CDR3 is CASSLGSGGGFGSDTQYF. The CDR3 DNA reads TGTGCCAGCAGCTTAGGGAGTGGGGGCGGGTTCGGATCAGATACGCAGTATTTT.

The chain has TRBV11-1 and TRBJ2-5; 10 bases fit TRBD2. Germline lookup yields CDR1 SGHAT and CDR2 FQDESV (reference sequence). The CDR3 is 14 amino acids. V gave up 5 bases and J gave up 5 bases; unmatched junction bases: 5. In DNA form, the CDR3 reads TGTGCCAGCAGCAGCGGGGGGGCCGGGGAGACCCAGTACTTC. Encoded protein: CASSSGGAGETQYF.

The J gene is TRBJ1-3, the V gene TRBV6-5; D is undetermined. V lost 2 bases to trimming and J lost 0 bases, with 11 bases between them. Germline V CDR1 and CDR2: MNHEY, SVGAGI. The CDR3 length is 16 residues. The CDR3 here is CASSYAPGDSGNTIYF. As DNA, the CDR3 is TGTGCCAGCAGTTACGCGCCGGGAGACTCTGGAAACACCATATATTTT.

The J gene is TRBJ2-7, the V gene TRBV28; D could derive from TRBD1 or TRBD2 (5 bases each). Looked up from germline, CDR1 is MDHEN and CDR2 is SYDVKM. The V gene lost 8 bases and the J gene lost 4 bases, with 21 bases spanning the gap. The length of the CDR3 is 15 residues. The CDR3 DNA is TGTGCCAGCTCCAATAGCGCAGGGTCCAGGTACGAGCAGTACTTC. Protein sequence: CASSNSAGSRYEQYF.

This sequence joins TRBV7-9 and TRBJ1-6, with 8 bases that match TRBD1. The CDR3 runs 14 residues. The germline V gene encodes CDR1 SEHNR and CDR2 FQNEAQ (reference sequence). Trimming took 11 bases from V and 5 from J; bases not matched to a gene: 8. The CDR3 sequence is CAFRGRKDNSPLHF. The CDR3, as DNA: TGTGCCTTCAGGGGGCGTAAGGATAATTCACCCCTCCACTTT. Supplemented by reference TRBV7-9 and TRBJ1-6, the full variable domain reads DTGVSQNPRHKITKRGQNVTFRCDPISEHNRLYWYRQTLGQGPEFLTYFQNEAQLEKSRLLSDRFSAERPKGSFSTLEIQRTEQGDSAMYLCAFRGRKDNSPLHFGNGTRLTVT.

The chain uses TRBV7-8 and TRBJ1-6; 11 bases line up with TRBD1. The junction had 7 bases not matched to a gene; V was cut back by 5 bases and J by 7 bases. The CDR3 is 16 residues long. Germline CDR1 and CDR2: SGHVS and FQNEAQ. The CDR3 DNA reads TGTGCCAGCAGCCCACGGACAGGGGGCAGGAATTCACCCCTCCACTTT. Protein product: CASSPRTGGRNSPLHF.

The chain links TRBV7-8 to TRBJ2-7; the match to TRBD1 covers 9 bases. The V gene end was trimmed by 5 bases and the J gene end by 3 bases; junction bases not matched to a gene: 14. CDR1 is SGHVS and CDR2 is FQNEAQ in the germline V gene. This CDR3 comprises 17 residues. The CDR3 region has the DNA TGTGCCAGCAGCCTTGACCTACAGGGGGCTCAGGGCTACGAGCAGTACTTC. Protein: CASSLDLQGAQGYEQYF.

The V gene is TRBV5-8, the J gene TRBJ1-5; 7 bases are shared with TRBD1. Germline CDR1 reads SGHTS; CDR2 reads YDEGEE. CDR3 length equals 14 residues. The V segment lost 5 bases and the J segment 1 base; nucleotides outside the gene matches: 3. The CDR3 bases are TGTGCCAGCAGGGGGACAGTAAGCAATCAGCCCCAGCATTTT. It yields the protein CASRGTVSNQPQHF.

This clone was counted only a few times. V gene TRBV10-1 combines with J gene TRBJ1-2; weak D call: TRBD1 (5 bases). Per germline, CDR1 WNHNN and CDR2 SYGVQD (reference sequence). The germline V and J ends were trimmed by 5 bases and 7 bases, with 17 bases remaining between them. The CDR3 loop spans 14 amino acids. For the CDR3, the DNA is TGCGCCAGCAGTAACCCTCCGGAGGGGTGTGGCTACACCTTC. Translated: CASSNPPEGCGYTF.

This chain uses TRBV10-2 with TRBJ2-1, with 14 positions matching TRBD2. In germline, CDR1 is WSHSY, CDR2 SAAADI. The V gene end was trimmed by 2 bases and the J gene end by 5 bases; junction bases not matched to a gene: 8. The CDR3 runs 18 residues. In DNA, the CDR3 is TGCGCCAGCAGTGAGAGACTAGCGGGGGGGCCCAAAAACAATGAGCAGTTCTTC. Its translation is CASSERLAGGPKNNEQFF.